Detailed here is one TCR beta chain. Its antigen is as yet unknown. Relative to the germline gene, one junction end is altered; a read error may explain this. This record belongs to a study of T cells after yellow fever vaccination. Study results and limitations: Few clonotypes appeared in both CD4 and CD8 compartments.

The CDR3 sequence is 10 residues long. Looked up from germline, CDR1 is SGHRS and CDR2 is YFSETQ. TCRdb reprocessed the 5' RACE reads with MiXCR, giving one entry per CDR3 protein. Here the sample spans 350,000 or so distinct CDR3 sequences, roughly 8.4% being singletons. This rearrangement joins TRBV5-1 to TRBJ1-1, with D unclear. The material sequenced was PBMCs, taken around 45 days after the first yellow fever vaccination. This clonotype was sampled from a man aged 18 to 35 who received the YFV17D yellow fever vaccine. The CDR3 protein is CAPASSGKVF. The CDR3 DNA sequence: TGCGCACCAGCATCATCGGGAAAGGTCTTT.